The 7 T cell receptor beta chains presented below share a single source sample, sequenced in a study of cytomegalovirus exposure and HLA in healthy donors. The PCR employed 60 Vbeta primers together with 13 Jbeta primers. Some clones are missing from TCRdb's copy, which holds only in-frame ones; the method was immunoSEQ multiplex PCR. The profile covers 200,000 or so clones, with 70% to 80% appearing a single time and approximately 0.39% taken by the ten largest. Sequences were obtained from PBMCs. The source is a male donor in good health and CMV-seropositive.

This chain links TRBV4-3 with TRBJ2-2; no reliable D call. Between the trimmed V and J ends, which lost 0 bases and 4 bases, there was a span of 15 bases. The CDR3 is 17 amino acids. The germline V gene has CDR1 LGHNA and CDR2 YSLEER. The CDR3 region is CASSQDPGPEPTGELFF. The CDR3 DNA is TGCGCCAGCAGCCAAGATCCCGGTCCTGAGCCCACCGGGGAGCTGTTTTTT.

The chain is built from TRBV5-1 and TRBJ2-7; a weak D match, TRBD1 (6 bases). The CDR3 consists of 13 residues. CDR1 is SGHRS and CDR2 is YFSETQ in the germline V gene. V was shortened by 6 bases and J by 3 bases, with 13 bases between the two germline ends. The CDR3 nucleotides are TGCGCCAGCAACAGGGACACCGGCTACGAGCAGTACTTC. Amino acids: CASNRDTGYEQYF.

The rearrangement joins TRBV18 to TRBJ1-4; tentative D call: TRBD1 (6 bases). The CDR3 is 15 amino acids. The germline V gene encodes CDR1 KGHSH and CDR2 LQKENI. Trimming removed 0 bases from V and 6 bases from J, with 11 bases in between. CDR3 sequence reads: CASSPPAGAHEKLFF. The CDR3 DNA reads TGTGCCAGCTCACCACCAGCGGGGGCGCATGAAAAACTGTTTTTT.

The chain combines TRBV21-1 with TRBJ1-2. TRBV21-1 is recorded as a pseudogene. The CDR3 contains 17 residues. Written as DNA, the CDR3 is TGTGCCAGCAGCACTCACAGAGTCGGGGAACGGGACTATGGCTACACCTTC. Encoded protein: CASSTHRVGERDYGYTF.

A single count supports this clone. The CDR3 nucleotides are TGTGCCAGCAGCTTAGTGGCGGGACTAGCGTCTTCCTACGAGCAGTACTTC. It translates to CASSLVAGLASSYEQYF. The chain carries TRBV7-2 and TRBJ2-7; 10 bases map to TRBD2. V shed 1 base and J 1 base; nucleotides not matched to a gene: 7. Per the germline V gene, CDR1 is SGHTA and CDR2 is FQGNSA. CDR3 length: 17 amino acids.

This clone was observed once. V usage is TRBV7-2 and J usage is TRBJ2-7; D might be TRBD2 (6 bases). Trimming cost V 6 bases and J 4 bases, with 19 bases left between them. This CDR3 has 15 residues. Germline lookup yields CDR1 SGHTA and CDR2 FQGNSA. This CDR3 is CASRTDRDWGYEQYF. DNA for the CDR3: TGTGCCAGCAGAACCGATCGGGACTGGGGATACGAGCAGTACTTC.

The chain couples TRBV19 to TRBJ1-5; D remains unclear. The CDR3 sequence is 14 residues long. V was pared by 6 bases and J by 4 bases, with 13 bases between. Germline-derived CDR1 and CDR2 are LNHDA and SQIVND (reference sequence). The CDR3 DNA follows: TGTGCCAGTAGGCCGCACTACAAGAATCAGCCCCAGCATTTT. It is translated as CASRPHYKNQPQHF.